This is a list of T cell receptor beta chains from one sample in a study of blood T cell repertoires in COVID-19. Sequencing was performed with immunoSEQ multiplex PCR; in TCRdb, only in-frame clones are kept and a portion is missing. The repertoire includes some 200,000 clones, about 86% of them detected once, and approximately 11% sits in the top ten. Input material: peripheral blood. These receptors all come from a woman aged 60-70 years with COVID-19, enrolled during active disease. The CDR3 runs from the conserved cysteine through the conserved F or W. D genes are given only for firm matches. A row's size may be missing; if present it is once, few, many or a size class.

CDR3 protein: CASSPTGGSGNTIYF; CDR3 DNA: TGTGCCAGCAGCCCTACAGGGGGCTCTGGAAACACCATATATTTT; J gene: TRBJ1-3; clone size: .; D gene: TRBD1; CDR3 length: 15; V gene: TRBV9
CDR3 protein: CASSPPGQGGGNQPQHF; CDR3 DNA: TGTGCCAGCTCACCACCTGGGCAGGGGGGAGGCAATCAGCCCCAGCATTTT; J gene: TRBJ1-5; clone size: .; D gene: TRBD1; CDR3 length: 17; V gene: TRBV18
CDR3 protein: CASSPGGYGYTF; CDR3 DNA: TGTGCCAGCAGCCCTGGCGGCTATGGCTACACCTTC; J gene: TRBJ1-2; clone size: .; D gene: .; CDR3 length: 12; V gene: TRBV7-9
CDR3 protein: CASSEPWAGTYEQYF; CDR3 DNA: TGTGCCAGCAGTGAACCTTGGGCAGGTACCTACGAGCAGTACTTC; J gene: TRBJ2-7; clone size: .; D gene: .; CDR3 length: 15; V gene: TRBV25-1
CDR3 protein: CASSLGPSGPPGANVLTF; CDR3 DNA: TGTGCCAGCAGCTTAGGCCCGTCGGGTCCCCCGGGGGCCAACGTCCTGACTTTC; J gene: TRBJ2-6; clone size: .; D gene: .; CDR3 length: 18; V gene: TRBV11-2
CDR3 protein: CVGRTGNEQYF; CDR3 DNA: TGCGTAGGGAGGACAGGGAACGAGCAGTACTTC; J gene: TRBJ2-7; clone size: .; D gene: TRBD1; CDR3 length: 11; V gene: TRBV29-1
CDR3 protein: CASSKSGLAGPRSSQYF; CDR3 DNA: TGTGCCAGCAGTAAATCGGGACTAGCGGGGCCCCGGAGCTCGCAGTACTTC; J gene: TRBJ2-7; clone size: .; D gene: TRBD2; CDR3 length: 17; V gene: TRBV6-2/TRBV6-3
CDR3 protein: CASSSAGITGELFF; CDR3 DNA: TGCGCCAGCAGCTCTGCAGGGATTACCGGGGAGCTGTTTTTT; J gene: TRBJ2-2; clone size: .; D gene: .; CDR3 length: 14; V gene: TRBV5-1
CDR3 protein: CASRGQTNEKLFF; CDR3 DNA: TGTGCCAGCAGGGGACAGACAAATGAAAAACTGTTTTTT; J gene: TRBJ1-4; clone size: .; D gene: TRBD1; CDR3 length: 13; V gene: TRBV13
CDR3 protein: CAWTVGGETQYF; CDR3 DNA: TGTGCCTGGACTGTGGGGGGAGAGACCCAGTACTTC; J gene: TRBJ2-5; clone size: .; D gene: .; CDR3 length: 12; V gene: TRBV30
CDR3 protein: CASSQDGTAAGNTIYF; CDR3 DNA: TGTGCCAGCAGCCAGGACGGGACAGCCGCTGGAAACACCATATATTTT; J gene: TRBJ1-3; clone size: .; D gene: TRBD1; CDR3 length: 16; V gene: TRBV6-2/TRBV6-3
CDR3 protein: CASSRGQGIKDSPLHF; CDR3 DNA: TGCGCCAGCAGCAGGGGACAGGGAATTAAGGATTCACCCCTCCACTTT; J gene: TRBJ1-6; clone size: .; D gene: TRBD1; CDR3 length: 16; V gene: TRBV4-1
CDR3 protein: CASSRRDGGKYSNQPQHF; CDR3 DNA: TGTGCCAGCAGCCGCCGGGACGGCGGGAAGTATAGCAATCAGCCCCAGCATTTT; J gene: TRBJ1-5; clone size: once; D gene: .; CDR3 length: 18; V gene: TRBV3-1/TRBV3-2
CDR3 protein: CASSFSGLVNEQYF; CDR3 DNA: TGTGCCAGCAGCTTTAGCGGGTTGGTCAACGAGCAGTACTTC; J gene: TRBJ2-7; clone size: once; D gene: TRBD2; CDR3 length: 14; V gene: TRBV7-2
CDR3 protein: CASSLLLREGSTDTQYF; CDR3 DNA: TGTGCCAGCAGCTTATTGTTGCGGGAGGGAAGCACAGATACGCAGTATTTT; J gene: TRBJ2-3; clone size: .; D gene: TRBD2; CDR3 length: 17; V gene: TRBV11-3
CDR3 protein: CASSYPTSGRPNEQFF; CDR3 DNA: TGTGCCAGCAGTTACCCGACTAGCGGGAGGCCCAATGAGCAGTTCTTC; J gene: TRBJ2-1; clone size: .; D gene: TRBD2; CDR3 length: 16; V gene: TRBV6-5
CDR3 protein: CASSTSGNNYEQYF; CDR3 DNA: TGTGCCAGCAGTACAAGCGGAAACAACTACGAGCAGTACTTC; J gene: TRBJ2-7; clone size: .; D gene: .; CDR3 length: 14; V gene: TRBV6-6
CDR3 protein: CASSSDFYEQYF; CDR3 DNA: TGTGCCAGCAGCTCAGATTTCTACGAGCAGTACTTC; J gene: TRBJ2-7; clone size: .; D gene: .; CDR3 length: 12; V gene: TRBV7-9
CDR3 protein: CASSPQGDYTEAFF; CDR3 DNA: TGTGCCAGCAGCCCCCAGGGTGACTACACTGAAGCTTTCTTT; J gene: TRBJ1-1; clone size: .; D gene: .; CDR3 length: 14; V gene: TRBV7-9
CDR3 protein: CASSVSSGATGELFF; CDR3 DNA: TGTGCCAGCAGTGTTTCTAGCGGAGCCACCGGGGAGCTGTTTTTT; J gene: TRBJ2-2; clone size: .; D gene: TRBD2; CDR3 length: 15; V gene: TRBV27
CDR3 protein: CASSFTASANYGYTF; CDR3 DNA: TGTGCCAGCAGTTTCACAGCTTCGGCTAACTATGGCTACACCTTC; J gene: TRBJ1-2; clone size: .; D gene: .; CDR3 length: 15; V gene: TRBV7-9
CDR3 protein: CASSFLAGAVGELFF; CDR3 DNA: TGTGCCAGTAGTTTTTTAGCGGGAGCAGTCGGGGAGCTGTTTTTT; J gene: TRBJ2-2; clone size: .; D gene: TRBD2; CDR3 length: 15; V gene: TRBV19
CDR3 protein: CSARAGGEQFF; CDR3 DNA: TGCAGTGCTAGAGCGGGAGGTGAGCAGTTCTTC; J gene: TRBJ2-1; clone size: once; D gene: TRBD2; CDR3 length: 11; V gene: TRBV20-1
CDR3 protein: CAGVGLRDRPMGDGELFF; CDR3 DNA: TGTGCCGGAGTGGGACTTCGGGACAGGCCAATGGGGGACGGGGAGCTGTTTTTT; J gene: TRBJ2-2; clone size: few; D gene: TRBD1; CDR3 length: 18; V gene: TRBV2
CDR3 protein: CSVGQGRLEDTQYF; CDR3 DNA: TGCAGCGTTGGACAGGGGCGGTTGGAAGATACGCAGTATTTT; J gene: TRBJ2-3; clone size: .; D gene: TRBD1; CDR3 length: 14; V gene: TRBV29-1
CDR3 protein: CASSPITGASGNTIYF; CDR3 DNA: TGCGCCAGCAGCCCCATAACAGGGGCCTCTGGAAACACCATATATTTT; J gene: TRBJ1-3; clone size: .; D gene: TRBD1; CDR3 length: 16; V gene: TRBV4-3
CDR3 protein: CASSRTLGQGLETQYF; CDR3 DNA: TGTGCCAGCAGCCGCACCCTGGGGCAGGGATTGGAGACCCAGTACTTC; J gene: TRBJ2-5; clone size: .; D gene: .; CDR3 length: 16; V gene: TRBV7-2
CDR3 protein: CAWMALGHYNSPLHF; CDR3 DNA: TGTGCCTGGATGGCGTTGGGACACTATAATTCACCCCTCCACTTT; J gene: TRBJ1-6; clone size: .; D gene: .; CDR3 length: 15; V gene: TRBV30
CDR3 protein: CASRTYQPQHF; CDR3 DNA: TGTGCCAGCAGGACATATCAGCCCCAGCATTTT; J gene: TRBJ1-5; clone size: once; D gene: .; CDR3 length: 11; V gene: TRBV28
CDR3 protein: CSASHGSIQETQYF; CDR3 DNA: TGCAGTGCTAGTCATGGTAGCATCCAAGAGACCCAGTACTTC; J gene: TRBJ2-5; clone size: .; D gene: .; CDR3 length: 14; V gene: TRBV20-1
CDR3 protein: CASSLSIEGEAFF; CDR3 DNA: TGCGCCAGCAGCTTGTCCATCGAGGGTGAAGCTTTCTTT; J gene: TRBJ1-1; clone size: .; D gene: .; CDR3 length: 13; V gene: TRBV5-1
CDR3 protein: CATSDPTGGNQPQHF; CDR3 DNA: TGTGCCACCAGTGACCCGACAGGGGGCAATCAGCCCCAGCATTTT; J gene: TRBJ1-5; clone size: .; D gene: TRBD1; CDR3 length: 15; V gene: TRBV24-1
CDR3 protein: CAWRMAGGAFF; CDR3 DNA: TGTGCCTGGAGGATGGCGGGAGGAGCTTTCTTT; J gene: TRBJ1-1; clone size: .; D gene: .; CDR3 length: 11; V gene: TRBV30
CDR3 protein: CASSFRGRDTEAFF; CDR3 DNA: TGTGCCAGCAGTTTCAGGGGGCGCGACACTGAAGCTTTCTTT; J gene: TRBJ1-1; clone size: .; D gene: TRBD1; CDR3 length: 14; V gene: TRBV7-2
CDR3 protein: CASSLEGFYEQYF; CDR3 DNA: TGCGCCAGCAGCTTGGAGGGGTTTTACGAGCAGTACTTC; J gene: TRBJ2-7; clone size: .; D gene: .; CDR3 length: 13; V gene: TRBV5-1
CDR3 protein: CASSHGGPNEQFF; CDR3 DNA: TGTGCCAGCAGTCACGGGGGGCCCAATGAGCAGTTCTTC; J gene: TRBJ2-1; clone size: .; D gene: .; CDR3 length: 13; V gene: TRBV27
CDR3 protein: CASSITWSSYNEQFF; CDR3 DNA: TGTGCCAGTAGTATAACCTGGAGCTCCTACAATGAGCAGTTCTTC; J gene: TRBJ2-1; clone size: .; D gene: .; CDR3 length: 15; V gene: TRBV19
CDR3 protein: CASKRDSDFNQPQHF; CDR3 DNA: TGTGCCAGTAAAAGGGACAGCGATTTCAATCAGCCCCAGCATTTT; J gene: TRBJ1-5; clone size: .; D gene: TRBD1; CDR3 length: 15; V gene: TRBV19
CDR3 protein: CASSPPRGRGSYEQYF; CDR3 DNA: TGTGCCAGCAGCCCCCCTCGCGGGAGGGGCTCCTACGAGCAGTACTTC; J gene: TRBJ2-7; clone size: .; D gene: TRBD2; CDR3 length: 16; V gene: TRBV3-1/TRBV3-2
CDR3 protein: CAWSDGTGVSYEQYF; CDR3 DNA: TGTGCCTGGAGTGACGGGACAGGGGTTTCCTACGAGCAGTACTTC; J gene: TRBJ2-7; clone size: .; D gene: TRBD1; CDR3 length: 15; V gene: TRBV30
CDR3 protein: CSASTGSLVAFF; CDR3 DNA: TGCAGTGCTAGTACCGGGTCCCTTGTAGCTTTCTTT; J gene: TRBJ1-1; clone size: .; D gene: .; CDR3 length: 12; V gene: TRBV20-1
CDR3 protein: CASSRDRGYEQYF; CDR3 DNA: TGTGCCAGCAGCCGGGACAGGGGCTACGAGCAGTACTTC; J gene: TRBJ2-7; clone size: .; D gene: TRBD1; CDR3 length: 13; V gene: TRBV7-3
CDR3 protein: CASGGGREYQPQHF; CDR3 DNA: TGTGCCAGCGGGGGGGGCAGGGAGTATCAGCCCCAGCATTTT; J gene: TRBJ1-5; clone size: .; D gene: .; CDR3 length: 14; V gene: TRBV9
CDR3 protein: CASSFLPPGLAGDYNEQFF; CDR3 DNA: TGTGCCAGCAGTTTCCTACCCCCGGGACTAGCGGGAGACTACAATGAGCAGTTCTTC; J gene: TRBJ2-1; clone size: .; D gene: TRBD2; CDR3 length: 19; V gene: TRBV27
CDR3 protein: CASSSIIPGTANGYTF; CDR3 DNA: TGTGCCAGCAGTTCAATTATCCCTGGGACAGCGAATGGCTACACCTTC; J gene: TRBJ1-2; clone size: .; D gene: TRBD1; CDR3 length: 16; V gene: TRBV6-2/TRBV6-3
CDR3 protein: CASSPRGQETQYF; CDR3 DNA: TGTGCCAGCAGCCCCAGGGGGCAAGAGACCCAGTACTTC; J gene: TRBJ2-5; clone size: .; D gene: TRBD1; CDR3 length: 13; V gene: TRBV5-5